These 10 T cell receptor beta chains share one sample of origin, sequenced in a study of shared clonotypes between healthy human individuals (dated by TCRdb to 2020 to 2022). To prepare the library, the immunoSEQ multiplex PCR assay was applied. Here the immuneACCESS table is served through TCRdb, limited to in-frame sequences with V and J called. Missing clones are a known gap in these copies; in checked studies unresolved V genes cover under half, and the rest lacks a known reason. This sample holds around 2,000,000 clones; around 96% were observed only once. More than 0.95% of the sample is taken by the ten largest. CD8 naive samples were obtained by positive selection for CCR7 among CD45RO-negative cells, yielding a CD45RA+CCR7+ population from which TemRA cells were excluded. The sequencing sample was made of naive CD8+ T cells sorted from blood. Read against the paper, the sample's cell subset or site label means: CD45RA+CCR7+. The receptors originated from a man in his late teens or twenties in good health.

This rearrangement joins TRBV19 to TRBJ1-1; weak D call: TRBD1 (5 bases). Trimming removed 4 bases at V and 0 bases at J, with 15 bases between. Germline values: CDR1 LNHDA, CDR2 SQIVND (reference sequence). The CDR3 runs to 16 residues. CDR3 sequence reads: CASSRWRDGLNTEAFF. The CDR3 nucleotides read TGTGCCAGTAGTAGGTGGAGGGACGGATTGAACACTGAAGCTTTCTTT.

The CDR3 is CASGLVASGRTETQYF. The CDR3 nucleotides read TGTGCTAGTGGTTTGGTCGCTAGCGGGAGGACAGAGACCCAGTACTTC. The rearrangement joins TRBV12-5 to TRBJ2-5; 11 bases line up with TRBD2. V shed 0 bases, J shed 4 bases, and the junction held 4 bases outside the gene matches. The CDR3 length is 16 residues. Looked up from germline, CDR1 is LGHNT and CDR2 is FRNRAP.

This rearrangement joins TRBV7-9 to TRBJ2-7; TRBD2 agrees at 10 bases. Germline V CDR1 and CDR2: SEHNR, FQNEAQ (reference sequence). The junction had 8 bases not matched to a gene; V was cut back by 0 bases and J by 3 bases. CDR3 length: 17 amino acids. CDR3 region: CASSLATLAGVGYEQYF. The CDR3, as DNA: TGTGCCAGCAGCTTAGCCACCCTAGCGGGAGTGGGCTACGAGCAGTACTTC.

The chain recombines TRBV23-1 with TRBJ1-4; D uncertain. TRBV23-1 is an ORF, and what it does is uncertain. The CDR3 consists of 15 residues. Trimming pared 0 bases from V and 2 bases from J, leaving 7 bases between. CDR3 sequence: CASSQSGPTNEKLFF. CDR3 nucleotide sequence: TGCGCCAGCAGTCAATCTGGGCCGACTAATGAAAAACTGTTTTTT.

The chain joins TRBV7-9 to TRBJ1-2, with 8 positions matching TRBD1. V lost 5 bases to trimming and J lost 0 bases; unmatched junction nucleotides: 11. Germline loops: CDR1 SEHNR, CDR2 FQNEAQ (reference sequence). CDR3 size: 17 residues. The CDR3 protein is CASSAPTGAVANYGYTF. The CDR3 DNA sequence: TGTGCCAGCAGCGCACCGACAGGGGCCGTCGCTAACTATGGCTACACCTTC.

With respect to this clone: Other DNA sequences of this sample code for an identical CDR3. The genes are TRBV27 and TRBJ2-7; a possible D gene is TRBD2 (6 bases). The ends were cut back, 3 bases at V and 4 bases at J, with 7 bases in the middle. Germline loops: CDR1 MNHEY, CDR2 SMNVEV (reference sequence). This CDR3 has 12 residues. The CDR3 region has the DNA TGTGCCAGCAGTTTTGGGGGGTACGAGCAGTACTTC. Its protein product is CASSFGGYEQYF.

This clone came up once. This chain uses TRBV7-6 with TRBJ2-1; D may be TRBD2 (6 bases). From germline, CDR1 is SGHVS and CDR2 FNYEAQ. This CDR3 region has 15 residues. V was shortened by 5 bases and J by 4 bases, with 15 bases between the two germline ends. The CDR3 sequence: CASSPQTRGYNEQFF. The CDR3 bases are TGTGCCAGCAGCCCTCAAACTCGGGGGTACAATGAGCAGTTCTTC.

The chain joins TRBV11-2 to TRBJ2-5, with a tentative D call TRBD2 (5 bases). V was clipped by 1 base and J by 3 bases, with 9 bases between them. Germline V gene lookup returns CDR1 SGHAT and CDR2 FQNNGV. The CDR3 spans 14 residues. In DNA, the CDR3 is TGTGCCAGCAGCTTAGGTCTCGGGGAAGAGACCCAGTACTTC. It encodes CASSLGLGEETQYF. The variable domain in full, with the rest retrieved from reference TRBV11-2 and TRBJ2-5, is EAGVAQSPRYKIIEKRQSVAFWCNPISGHATLYWYQQILGQGPKLLIQFQNNGVVDDSQLPKDRFSAERLKGVDSTLKIQPAKLEDSAVYLCASSLGLGEETQYFGPGTRLLVL.

Comment on this clone: The sample holds other DNA sequences that translate to the same CDR3. The chain uses TRBV5-6 and TRBJ2-7, with 7 bases lining up with TRBD1. The CDR3 sequence is 13 residues long. From germline, CDR1 is SGHDT and CDR2 YYEEEE. Trimming removed 3 bases from V and 3 bases from J; junction bases left unmatched: 3. The CDR3 DNA reads TGTGCCAGCAGCTCCGGGACAGTCTACGAGCAGTACTTC. Encoded protein: CASSSGTVYEQYF.

The chain joins TRBV27 to TRBJ2-2; perhaps TRBD2 as D (5 bases). The CDR3 contains 12 residues. Trimming cost V 9 bases and J 6 bases, with 11 bases left between them. Germline values: CDR1 MNHEY, CDR2 SMNVEV (reference sequence). The CDR3: CASFTRAGELFF. The CDR3, as DNA: TGTGCCAGTTTCACGCGGGCCGGGGAGCTGTTTTTT.